This is a list of T cell receptor beta chains from one sample in a study of metastatic and nonmetastatic thyroid tumors. TCRdb re-called clones from the PCR reads using MiXCR. The profile shows about 22,000 clones, less than 45% of them singletons. The sequencing input was blood. These receptors all come from a male donor with papillary thyroid cancer or a benign thyroid nodule (not recorded which). Some clones in this sample may be carry-over from other donors' samples. The CDR3 runs from the conserved cysteine through the conserved F or W. Fields, in order: D gene, J gene, V gene, clone size, CDR3 DNA, CDR3 protein. A D gene is named only where the DNA matches it firmly. Clone size appears in some rows only: once, few, many, or a class for an expanded clone.

d_gene: TRBD2
j_gene: TRBJ2-3
v_gene: TRBV28
abundance: medium-sized
CDR3nt: TGTGCCAGCAGTGGGACTAGCGGGGGCCTCCTAGATACGCAGTATTTT
CDR3aa: CASSGTSGGLLDTQYF

d_gene: -
j_gene: TRBJ2-1
v_gene: TRBV6-1
abundance: -
CDR3nt: TGTGCCAGCACCTATGGGGGGCGCGCGTACAATGAGCAGTTCTTC
CDR3aa: CASTYGGRAYNEQFF

d_gene: -
j_gene: TRBJ2-5
v_gene: TRBV7-2
abundance: -
CDR3nt: TGTGCCAGCAGCTTACCGGTCTCTTTAGTTCAAGAGACCCAGTACTTC
CDR3aa: CASSLPVSLVQETQYF

d_gene: -
j_gene: TRBJ1-2
v_gene: TRBV20-1
abundance: -
CDR3nt: TGCAGTGCTACCGGGGCCGCTACCTATGGCTACACCTTC
CDR3aa: CSATGAATYGYTF

d_gene: TRBD1
j_gene: TRBJ1-2
v_gene: TRBV12-3/TRBV12-4
abundance: -
CDR3nt: TGTGCCAGCAGACCGGGACAGGGGGGCTATGGCTACACCTTC
CDR3aa: CASRPGQGGYGYTF

d_gene: -
j_gene: TRBJ2-5
v_gene: TRBV19
abundance: many
CDR3nt: TGTGCCAGCGGGAGCACCGAAGAGACCCAGTACTTC
CDR3aa: CASGSTEETQYF

d_gene: TRBD2
j_gene: TRBJ2-7
v_gene: TRBV7-9
abundance: many
CDR3nt: TGTGCTGCGGGGACTAGCGGCTACGAGCAGTACTTC
CDR3aa: CAAGTSGYEQYF

d_gene: -
j_gene: TRBJ1-6
v_gene: TRBV19
abundance: -
CDR3nt: TGTGCCAGTAGCACCGGAGGGGTTTTGAGCTCCTATAATTCACCCCTCCACTTT
CDR3aa: CASSTGGVLSSYNSPLHF

d_gene: -
j_gene: TRBJ2-7
v_gene: TRBV9
abundance: -
CDR3nt: TGTGCCAGCAGCTCGGGGCCGGGAGAGCAGTACTTC
CDR3aa: CASSSGPGEQYF

d_gene: TRBD1
j_gene: TRBJ2-3
v_gene: TRBV7-6
abundance: many
CDR3nt: TGTGCCAGCAGCTTAACCGGGACAGGGTCCAGCACAGATACGCAGTATTTT
CDR3aa: CASSLTGTGSSTDTQYF

d_gene: -
j_gene: TRBJ1-4
v_gene: TRBV20-1
abundance: medium-sized
CDR3nt: TGCAGTGCCAAGGACAGCCCACGGGGGGGGGAACTGTTTTTT
CDR3aa: CSAKDSPRGGELFF

d_gene: TRBD1
j_gene: TRBJ2-3
v_gene: TRBV4-2
abundance: medium-sized
CDR3nt: TGTGCCAGCAGCCAGGACAGGGAGGCCACAGATACGCAGTATTTT
CDR3aa: CASSQDREATDTQYF

d_gene: TRBD1
j_gene: TRBJ2-7
v_gene: TRBV6-1
abundance: -
CDR3nt: TGTGCCAGCAGTGACCGGGACAGGGTCAACGAGCAGTACTTC
CDR3aa: CASSDRDRVNEQYF

d_gene: TRBD1
j_gene: TRBJ2-7
v_gene: TRBV6-1
abundance: few
CDR3nt: TGTGCCAGCAGTGACAACAGGGGCGTCAATACCTACGAGCAGTACTTC
CDR3aa: CASSDNRGVNTYEQYF

d_gene: -
j_gene: TRBJ2-7
v_gene: TRBV20-1
abundance: -
CDR3nt: TGCAGTGCCCTCTTGGGTACAGGGACAACCTACGAGCAGTACTTC
CDR3aa: CSALLGTGTTYEQYF

d_gene: TRBD1
j_gene: TRBJ2-2
v_gene: TRBV18
abundance: many
CDR3nt: TGTGCCAGCTCACCACTTCTGGCAGGGGGCTCCGGGGAGCTGTTTTTT
CDR3aa: CASSPLLAGGSGELFF

d_gene: -
j_gene: TRBJ1-1
v_gene: TRBV20-1
abundance: -
CDR3nt: TGCAGTGCCTACTCGGGGGGGAAGGACACTGAAGCTTTCTTT
CDR3aa: CSAYSGGKDTEAFF

d_gene: -
j_gene: TRBJ1-4
v_gene: TRBV30
abundance: -
CDR3nt: TGTGCCTGGTCCCGGCAGGGGAATGAAAAACTGTTTTTT
CDR3aa: CAWSRQGNEKLFF

d_gene: -
j_gene: TRBJ1-1
v_gene: TRBV27
abundance: medium-sized
CDR3nt: TGTGCCAGCAGTACCGACGGGGGATTGACTGAAGCTTTCTTT
CDR3aa: CASSTDGGLTEAFF

d_gene: TRBD2
j_gene: TRBJ2-1
v_gene: TRBV14
abundance: many
CDR3nt: TGTGCCAGCAGCCAAGAACTAGCGGGACTAGGTGAGCAGTTCTTC
CDR3aa: CASSQELAGLGEQFF

d_gene: TRBD2
j_gene: TRBJ2-3
v_gene: TRBV28
abundance: many
CDR3nt: TGTGCCAGTCTAGCGGGAGACATCCACTTTCCGGGCACAGATACGCAGTATTTT
CDR3aa: CASLAGDIHFPGTDTQYF

d_gene: -
j_gene: TRBJ2-7
v_gene: TRBV11-2
abundance: -
CDR3nt: TGTGCCAGCAGCCTACGGGCTACTTCAAATTACGAGCAGTACTTC
CDR3aa: CASSLRATSNYEQYF

d_gene: -
j_gene: TRBJ1-6
v_gene: TRBV30
abundance: -
CDR3nt: TGTGCCTGGCGGACAGTAGATTATTCACCCCTCCACTTT
CDR3aa: CAWRTVDYSPLHF

d_gene: -
j_gene: TRBJ2-3
v_gene: TRBV7-2
abundance: many
CDR3nt: TGTGCCAGCAGCTTAGCGCTTATGGGCACAGATACGCAGTATTTT
CDR3aa: CASSLALMGTDTQYF

d_gene: -
j_gene: TRBJ2-7
v_gene: TRBV20-1
abundance: -
CDR3nt: TGCAGTGCCAGGGACGTTCCCTACGAGCAGTACTTC
CDR3aa: CSARDVPYEQYF

d_gene: -
j_gene: TRBJ2-7
v_gene: TRBV7-3
abundance: -
CDR3nt: TGTGCCAGCAGCCCTCTGGACGAGCAGTACTTC
CDR3aa: CASSPLDEQYF

d_gene: -
j_gene: TRBJ2-7
v_gene: TRBV11-2
abundance: -
CDR3nt: TGTGCCAGCAGCTTAGAAGGTGGGAGCGCCACCCGTCAATACGAGCAGTACTTC
CDR3aa: CASSLEGGSATRQYEQYF

d_gene: TRBD2
j_gene: TRBJ2-3
v_gene: TRBV6-1
abundance: -
CDR3nt: TGTGCCAGCAGTGAAAGCGGGGAGAACACAGATACGCAGTATTTT
CDR3aa: CASSESGENTDTQYF

d_gene: TRBD2
j_gene: TRBJ2-1
v_gene: TRBV7-6
abundance: medium-sized
CDR3nt: TGTGCCAGCAGCTTAGTTAGCGGGAGGTACAATGAGCAGTTCTTC
CDR3aa: CASSLVSGRYNEQFF

d_gene: -
j_gene: TRBJ1-5
v_gene: TRBV6-1
abundance: few
CDR3nt: TGTGCCAGCAGTGATGAGGAGGTTCAGCCCCAGCATTTT
CDR3aa: CASSDEEVQPQHF

d_gene: TRBD1
j_gene: TRBJ2-7
v_gene: TRBV10-3
abundance: few
CDR3nt: TGTGCCATCAGTGAGAGAGGAAGGGGACAGGGAAACTACGAGCAGTACTTC
CDR3aa: CAISERGRGQGNYEQYF

d_gene: -
j_gene: TRBJ1-5
v_gene: TRBV10-3
abundance: many
CDR3nt: TGTGCCATCAGTGATGATTTAGGGCACAATCAGCCCCAGCATTTT
CDR3aa: CAISDDLGHNQPQHF

d_gene: TRBD2
j_gene: TRBJ2-5
v_gene: TRBV4-1
abundance: few
CDR3nt: TGCGCCAGCAGCCGCGGACTAGCAGTGGGTGAGACCCAGTACTTC
CDR3aa: CASSRGLAVGETQYF

d_gene: -
j_gene: TRBJ1-2
v_gene: TRBV30
abundance: once
CDR3nt: TGTGCCTGGAGTGTTAACGGAGTGAACTATGGCTACACCTTC
CDR3aa: CAWSVNGVNYGYTF

d_gene: -
j_gene: TRBJ2-5
v_gene: TRBV4-1
abundance: once
CDR3nt: TGCGCCGGCAGCCCACAGTGGGGGACCGGCGAGACCCAGTACTTC
CDR3aa: CAGSPQWGTGETQYF

d_gene: -
j_gene: TRBJ2-7
v_gene: TRBV2
abundance: many
CDR3nt: TGTGCCAGCAGTGAAGCGCCCTCTGTCCAGTACTTC
CDR3aa: CASSEAPSVQYF

d_gene: -
j_gene: TRBJ1-5
v_gene: TRBV19
abundance: few
CDR3nt: TGTGCCAGTAGTATGACCAGGGGATCCCAGCCCCAGCATTTT
CDR3aa: CASSMTRGSQPQHF

d_gene: TRBD1
j_gene: TRBJ1-4
v_gene: TRBV2
abundance: few
CDR3nt: TGTGCCAGCACCGGGACCGGGACAGTTCGAGAAAAACTGTTTTTT
CDR3aa: CASTGTGTVREKLFF

d_gene: TRBD1
j_gene: TRBJ1-1
v_gene: TRBV6-1
abundance: medium-sized
CDR3nt: TGTGCCAGCAGTACAAGACAGGGGGTTTCTGAAGCTTTCTTT
CDR3aa: CASSTRQGVSEAFF

d_gene: TRBD2
j_gene: TRBJ2-2
v_gene: TRBV20-1
abundance: few
CDR3nt: TGCAGTGCTCTCTTATACCAGACTAGCGGGAGGGTGGACACCGGGGGGCTGTTTTTT
CDR3aa: CSALLYQTSGRVDTGGLFF

d_gene: TRBD2
j_gene: TRBJ2-1
v_gene: TRBV6-1
abundance: few
CDR3nt: TGTGCCAGCGAGAAAGGAGGGACTAGCGGGAGGGGACAGCAGTTCTTC
CDR3aa: CASEKGGTSGRGQQFF